Sequencing of this TCR beta chain was carried out in a study of blood T cell repertoires in COVID-19. Across the whole study: Spain, Italy and the United States supplied samples that represented acute and convalescent COVID-19. PBMCs, B-cell-depleted T cells, or T cells provided the cDNA or gDNA that made up the material.

CDR1 and CDR2 from the germline V gene are SEHNR and FQNEAQ (reference sequence). The CDR3 runs to 16 residues. With 4 bases clipped from V and 5 bases from J, the junction kept 10 bases outside the gene matches. As processed by the authors: Amplification with reference gene primers provided the estimates of nucleated cell counts. Profiling relied on immunoSEQ multiplex PCR, and the TCRdb table lists in-frame clones only, not all of them. V and J calls and clone size follow that table, whereas D and trimming were derived from the DNA. The repertoire has more than 130,000 clones, around nine tenths of them found once; the top ten carry 3.5% to 4.5%. This clone was detected once.

Material for sequencing was peripheral blood. The receptor comes from a woman in her thirties or forties with acute or convalescent COVID-19. The chain combines TRBV7-9 with TRBJ2-3; the match to TRBD1 covers 9 bases. Here the CDR3 reads CASSSHPGQGQDTQYF. The CDR3 bases are TGTGCCAGCAGCTCTCATCCGGGACAGGGTCAAGATACGCAGTATTTT.